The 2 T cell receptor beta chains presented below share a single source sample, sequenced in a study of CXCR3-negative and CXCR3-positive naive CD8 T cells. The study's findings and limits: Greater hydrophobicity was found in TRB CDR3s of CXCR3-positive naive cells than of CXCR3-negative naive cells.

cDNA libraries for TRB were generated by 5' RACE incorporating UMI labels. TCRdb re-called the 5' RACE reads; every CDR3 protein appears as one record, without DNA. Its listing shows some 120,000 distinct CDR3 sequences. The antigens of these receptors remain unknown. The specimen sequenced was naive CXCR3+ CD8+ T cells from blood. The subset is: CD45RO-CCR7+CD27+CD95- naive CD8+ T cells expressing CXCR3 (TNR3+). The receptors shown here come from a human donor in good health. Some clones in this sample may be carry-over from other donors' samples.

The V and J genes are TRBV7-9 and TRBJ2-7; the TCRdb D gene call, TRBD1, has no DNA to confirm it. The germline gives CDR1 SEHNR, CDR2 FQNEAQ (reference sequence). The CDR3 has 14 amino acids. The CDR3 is CAGSEKGQAYEQYF.

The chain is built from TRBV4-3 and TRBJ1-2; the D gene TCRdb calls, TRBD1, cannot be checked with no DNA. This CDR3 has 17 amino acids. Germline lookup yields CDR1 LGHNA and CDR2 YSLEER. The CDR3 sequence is CASSQDSPQTGGKGYTF.